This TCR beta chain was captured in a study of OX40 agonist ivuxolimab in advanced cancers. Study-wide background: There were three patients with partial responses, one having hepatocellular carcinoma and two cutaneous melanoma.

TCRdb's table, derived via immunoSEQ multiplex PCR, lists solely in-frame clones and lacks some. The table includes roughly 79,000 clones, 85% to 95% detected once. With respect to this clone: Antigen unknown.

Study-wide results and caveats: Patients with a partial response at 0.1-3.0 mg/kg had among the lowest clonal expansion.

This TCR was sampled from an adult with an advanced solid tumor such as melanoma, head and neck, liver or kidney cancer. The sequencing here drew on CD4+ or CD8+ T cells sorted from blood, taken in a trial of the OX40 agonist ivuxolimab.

The CDR3 protein is CASSPKGEGRAYSNQPQHF. The CDR3 DNA is TGTGCCAGCAGCCCAAAGGGAGAGGGCAGAGCCTATAGCAATCAGCCCCAGCATTTT. V and J are TRBV7-3 and TRBJ1-5; D remains ambiguous. Germline-derived CDR1 and CDR2 are SGHTA and FQGTGA. The CDR3 length is 19 residues. V was cut by 5 bases and J by 0 bases, with 23 bases left in between.